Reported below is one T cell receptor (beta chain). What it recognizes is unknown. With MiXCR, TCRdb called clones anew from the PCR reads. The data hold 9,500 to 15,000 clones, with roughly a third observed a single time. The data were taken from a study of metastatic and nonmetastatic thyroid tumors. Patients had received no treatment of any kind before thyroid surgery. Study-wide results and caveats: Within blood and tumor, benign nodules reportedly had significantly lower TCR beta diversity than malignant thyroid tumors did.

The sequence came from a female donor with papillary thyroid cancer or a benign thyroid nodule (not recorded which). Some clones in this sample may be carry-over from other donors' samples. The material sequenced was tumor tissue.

CDR3 DNA: TGTGCCAGCAGCCTATTCAGAAACTATGGCTACACCTTC. This encodes CASSLFRNYGYTF. V usage is TRBV28 and J usage is TRBJ1-2; D ambiguous. V was trimmed by 6 bases and J by 2 bases, leaving 10 bases between them. The germline CDR1 and CDR2 sequences are MDHEN and SYDVKM. The CDR3 is 13 amino acids.